This T cell receptor beta chain is drawn from a study of tumor-infiltrating lymphocytes in localized non-small cell lung cancer. Findings and limits, study-wide: Tumors had more T cell infiltration than uninvolved lung, per TCRbeta sequencing and CD3 counts.

CDR3 length: 17 amino acids. Looked up from germline, CDR1 is KGHSH and CDR2 is LQKENI. V was cut by 0 bases and J by 7 bases, with 19 bases left in between. The assay was immunoSEQ multiplex PCR, and TCRdb's table has in-frame clones only and misses some. The sample has 15,000 to 20,000 clones, 73% seen once; the top ten hold around 4.5%. Comments on this clone: What it recognizes is unknown.

This TCR came from a human donor with non-small cell lung cancer. Sequencing was carried out using lung tumor tissue. The chain links TRBV18 to TRBJ2-1, with unresolved D. The CDR3 sequence is CASSPPNRKLGLNEQFF. CDR3 DNA sequence: TGTGCCAGCTCACCACCGAATCGGAAACTGGGGTTGAATGAGCAGTTCTTC.